This is a list of T cell receptor beta chains from one sample in a study of cytomegalovirus exposure and HLA in healthy donors. Method: immunoSEQ multiplex PCR; TCRdb's copy keeps in-frame clones and lacks some. There are 130,000 to 150,000 clones in the sample; 64% occur only once, and 2.5% to 3.5% lies in the top ten. Sequencing was done on a sample of PBMCs. The receptor set was obtained from a woman aged 30 to 39 in good health and CMV-seropositive. Each CDR3 is given with its conserved first and last residue. A D gene is named only where the DNA matches it firmly. Not every row has a clone size; where given, it reads once, few, many or a size class.

V gene	D gene	clone size	J gene	CDR3 length	CDR3 protein	CDR3 DNA
TRBV2	NA	NA	TRBJ2-3	15	CASSEPVGPGDTQYF	TGTGCCAGCAGCGAACCAGTCGGGCCGGGGGATACGCAGTATTTT
TRBV6-5	NA	few	TRBJ1-6	14	CAVARESYNSPLHF	TGTGCCGTCGCTCGAGAGTCCTATAATTCACCCCTCCACTTT
TRBV6-6	NA	NA	TRBJ1-2	15	CASSYPPAVREGYTF	TGTGCCAGCAGTTACCCCCCGGCGGTCCGGGAAGGCTACACCTTC
TRBV5-1	TRBD1	NA	TRBJ2-1	16	CASSSRQGGSYNEQFF	TGCGCCAGCAGTTCGAGACAGGGGGGGTCCTACAATGAGCAGTTCTTC
TRBV5-5	NA	few	TRBJ2-7	15	CASSLGVDISYEQYF	TGTGCCAGCAGCTTGGGAGTGGACATCTCCTACGAGCAGTACTTC
TRBV29-1	TRBD1	NA	TRBJ2-1	13	CSVEQGVYNEQFF	TGCAGCGTTGAACAGGGGGTATACAATGAGCAGTTCTTC
TRBV27	TRBD1	NA	TRBJ1-2	14	CASSYGQGYYGYTF	TGTGCCAGCAGTTACGGACAGGGCTACTATGGCTACACCTTC
TRBV5-6	NA	NA	TRBJ1-2	17	CASDTMESGSAIYGYTF	TGTGCCAGCGATACCATGGAATCAGGGTCGGCGATCTATGGCTACACCTTC
TRBV13	NA	NA	TRBJ2-1	12	CASSPSKTEQFF	TGTGCCAGCAGTCCGTCTAAGACAGAGCAGTTCTTC
TRBV6-5	NA	few	TRBJ1-6	13	CASSYRSNSPLHF	TGTGCCAGCAGTTACAGGAGTAATTCACCCCTCCACTTT
TRBV29-1	NA	NA	TRBJ2-7	11	CSVLIIYEQYF	TGCAGCGTACTGATAATCTACGAGCAGTACTTC
TRBV6-1	TRBD1	NA	TRBJ1-5	14	CASRDDRGSQPQHF	TGTGCCAGCAGGGATGACAGGGGCAGTCAGCCCCAGCATTTT
TRBV5-1	TRBD2	NA	TRBJ2-5	13	CASSLASGETQYF	TGCGCCAGCAGTCTAGCTAGCGGGGAGACCCAGTACTTC
TRBV7-7	NA	NA	TRBJ2-6	16	CASSPPRGPGANVLTF	TGTGCCAGCAGTCCCCCGCGGGGCCCCGGGGCCAACGTCCTGACTTTC
TRBV15	NA	NA	TRBJ1-2	15	CATSRGTRGRSGYTF	TGTGCCACCAGCAGAGGTACGCGGGGTAGGAGTGGCTACACCTTC
TRBV5-4	NA	NA	TRBJ2-1	18	CASNNPGVNPPPDNEQFF	TGTGCCAGCAACAACCCGGGGGTAAATCCTCCTCCAGACAATGAGCAGTTCTTC
TRBV2	TRBD1	NA	TRBJ1-4	15	CASRGIRRGHEKLFF	TGTGCCAGCAGGGGAATTAGGAGGGGGCATGAAAAACTGTTTTTT
TRBV15	NA	NA	TRBJ1-1	15	CATRTVGGSSTEAFF	TGTGCCACCCGAACGGTGGGGGGATCGAGCACTGAAGCTTTCTTT
TRBV7-8	TRBD2	NA	TRBJ2-7	15	CASSGRTSGPYEQYF	TGTGCCAGCAGCGGAAGGACTAGCGGACCCTACGAGCAGTACTTC
TRBV21-1	NA	NA	TRBJ1-2	16	CASSPEDGTGPYGYTF	TGTGCCAGCAGCCCGGAAGATGGAACAGGTCCCTATGGCTACACCTTC
TRBV6-1	TRBD1	NA	TRBJ1-2	15	CASTITTGGLTGYTF	TGTGCCAGCACAATTACGACAGGGGGTCTCACTGGCTACACCTTC
TRBV6-1	NA	NA	TRBJ1-5	13	CASTAGVGEPQHF	TGTGCCAGCACCGCAGGTGTAGGTGAGCCCCAGCATTTT
TRBV7-9	TRBD2	NA	TRBJ2-6	16	CASSLGGGAGANVLTF	TGTGCCAGCAGCTTAGGTGGGGGGGCTGGGGCCAACGTCCTGACTTTC
TRBV5-1	NA	NA	TRBJ2-1	13	CASSLQGGGEQFF	TGCGCCAGCAGCTTGCAAGGGGGTGGTGAGCAGTTCTTC
TRBV7-2	NA	few	TRBJ2-3	13	CASSSENTDTQYF	TGTGCCAGCAGCTCTGAGAACACAGATACGCAGTATTTT
TRBV9	NA	NA	TRBJ2-3	13	CASSEWGVDTQYF	TGTGCCAGCAGCGAGTGGGGCGTAGATACGCAGTATTTT
TRBV9	NA	NA	TRBJ2-1	14	CASSVDSSYNEQFF	TGTGCCAGCAGCGTGGACAGCTCCTACAATGAGCAGTTCTTC
TRBV9	NA	NA	TRBJ2-1	13	CASSVGRFAEQFF	TGTGCCAGCAGCGTAGGGAGGTTCGCAGAGCAGTTCTTC
TRBV4-1	NA	NA	TRBJ2-4	15	CASNPTDYIKNIQYF	TGCGCCAGCAATCCTACGGACTATATCAAAAACATTCAGTACTTC
TRBV5-1	TRBD2	NA	TRBJ2-3	15	CASSPNLAGLDTQYF	TGCGCCAGCAGCCCCAATCTAGCGGGGTTAGATACGCAGTATTTT
TRBV5-1	TRBD2	once	TRBJ2-5	17	CASSSQILAGAQETQYF	TGCGCCAGCAGCTCCCAAATACTAGCGGGGGCCCAAGAGACCCAGTACTTC
TRBV30	NA	NA	TRBJ1-5	16	CAAQRGGGPVNQPQHF	TGTGCCGCCCAACGAGGGGGGGGGCCCGTAAATCAGCCCCAGCATTTT
TRBV28	NA	NA	TRBJ2-7	10	CASSLYEQYF	TGTGCCAGCAGTCTATACGAGCAGTACTTC
TRBV9	TRBD2	NA	TRBJ2-3	19	CASSVEALAGSIHTDTQYF	TGTGCCAGCAGCGTAGAGGCGCTAGCGGGATCGATTCACACAGATACGCAGTATTTT
TRBV6-1	TRBD1	NA	TRBJ1-2	15	CASRDGTGENYGYTF	TGTGCCAGCAGGGACGGGACAGGGGAGAACTATGGCTACACCTTC
TRBV6-4	TRBD1	NA	TRBJ1-2	15	CASSARTGGKYGYTF	TGTGCCAGCAGTGCAAGGACAGGGGGCAAGTATGGCTACACCTTC
TRBV5-4	TRBD1	few	TRBJ2-1	14	CASSEVRDSNEQFF	TGTGCCAGCAGCGAGGTACGGGACAGCAATGAGCAGTTCTTC